This T cell receptor (beta chain) was obtained from a study of CD8 T cells in Susac syndrome (dated by TCRdb to the late 2010s). Some background on the complete study: The study used repertoire sequencing to test whether antigen drove CD8+ T cell activation and differentiation in Susac syndrome. Overall results and qualifications from the work: The study acknowledged that relatively few individuals were included in the TCR sequencing and HLA analysis.

A note on this clonotype: There is no known antigen for this receptor. No qualities accompany the bases; no much larger clone lies one base away.

The germline V gene (reference sequence) gives CDR1 as SGHNT and CDR2 as YYREEE. Reading from cysteine to phenylalanine, the CDR3 counts 15 amino acids. Only CDR3 DNA remains: 45 bases, in frame from the first base. Unmatched junction bases come to 5, with V trimmed by 5 bases and J by 0 bases. High-throughput TCR beta sequencing profiled peripheral blood CD8+ and CD4+ T cells from healthy donors, Susac syndrome patients and multiple sclerosis patients. The healthy donors served as controls matched for age and sex. Bulk CD8+ and CD4+ T cells were purified by magnetic negative isolation, while CD8+ TEMRA cells were enriched using FACS. Blood was collected in EDTA tubes and processed within 24 hours, with PBMCs isolated through density gradient centrifugation. PBMCs intended for TCR sequencing were cryopreserved in liquid nitrogen and were subsequently thawed in a 37 degrees C water bath. The sorted or isolated CD4+, CD8+ and CD8+ TEMRA cells had a purity of 90% or higher.

RNA was extracted with the RNeasy kit and roughly 0.45 to 1 ug was reverse transcribed using random hexamers. TCR beta CDR3 regions were amplified with the immunoSEQ multiplex PCR assay covering 54 Vbeta and 13 Jbeta segments. To correct PCR amplification bias, a synthetic template baseline was used for both primer optimization and computational correction. Processing in the source paper ran as follows. Reads were annotated to V, D and J genes per IMGT and analyzed with immunoSEQ Analyzer, keeping only productive sequences. Clonality was computed as one minus Shannon entropy normalized by log2 of the number of productive unique sequences. For each patient and control, public and private clones were evaluated among the 100 most prevalent clones. Clones were defined as Susac-specific when absent from the healthy and MS cohorts, from about a thousand published viral clones and from other ImmuneACCESS disease sequences. TCRdb handled the public reads itself, with Q25 trimming in fastp and clone calling in MiXCR, and kept productive beta chains. Rows matching on CDR3 protein sequence are summarized as one entry with the most common DNA and genes. These V and J calls derive from TCRdb rather than the authors' analysis. This sample is represented by 150,000 to 200,000 distinct CDR3 sequences; around 94% of them were singletons. Of the sample, roughly 0.13% falls within the top ten clones.

The receptor was isolated from a human donor in good health. The sample comprised CD4+ T cells from PBMCs. The chain is encoded by TRBV5-4 joined to TRBJ2-3; the junction holds 8 bases that match TRBD2. The CDR3 here reads CASSAGGTSTDTQYF. The sequence in DNA is TGTGCCAGCAGTGCGGGGGGCACTAGCACAGATACGCAGTATTTT.